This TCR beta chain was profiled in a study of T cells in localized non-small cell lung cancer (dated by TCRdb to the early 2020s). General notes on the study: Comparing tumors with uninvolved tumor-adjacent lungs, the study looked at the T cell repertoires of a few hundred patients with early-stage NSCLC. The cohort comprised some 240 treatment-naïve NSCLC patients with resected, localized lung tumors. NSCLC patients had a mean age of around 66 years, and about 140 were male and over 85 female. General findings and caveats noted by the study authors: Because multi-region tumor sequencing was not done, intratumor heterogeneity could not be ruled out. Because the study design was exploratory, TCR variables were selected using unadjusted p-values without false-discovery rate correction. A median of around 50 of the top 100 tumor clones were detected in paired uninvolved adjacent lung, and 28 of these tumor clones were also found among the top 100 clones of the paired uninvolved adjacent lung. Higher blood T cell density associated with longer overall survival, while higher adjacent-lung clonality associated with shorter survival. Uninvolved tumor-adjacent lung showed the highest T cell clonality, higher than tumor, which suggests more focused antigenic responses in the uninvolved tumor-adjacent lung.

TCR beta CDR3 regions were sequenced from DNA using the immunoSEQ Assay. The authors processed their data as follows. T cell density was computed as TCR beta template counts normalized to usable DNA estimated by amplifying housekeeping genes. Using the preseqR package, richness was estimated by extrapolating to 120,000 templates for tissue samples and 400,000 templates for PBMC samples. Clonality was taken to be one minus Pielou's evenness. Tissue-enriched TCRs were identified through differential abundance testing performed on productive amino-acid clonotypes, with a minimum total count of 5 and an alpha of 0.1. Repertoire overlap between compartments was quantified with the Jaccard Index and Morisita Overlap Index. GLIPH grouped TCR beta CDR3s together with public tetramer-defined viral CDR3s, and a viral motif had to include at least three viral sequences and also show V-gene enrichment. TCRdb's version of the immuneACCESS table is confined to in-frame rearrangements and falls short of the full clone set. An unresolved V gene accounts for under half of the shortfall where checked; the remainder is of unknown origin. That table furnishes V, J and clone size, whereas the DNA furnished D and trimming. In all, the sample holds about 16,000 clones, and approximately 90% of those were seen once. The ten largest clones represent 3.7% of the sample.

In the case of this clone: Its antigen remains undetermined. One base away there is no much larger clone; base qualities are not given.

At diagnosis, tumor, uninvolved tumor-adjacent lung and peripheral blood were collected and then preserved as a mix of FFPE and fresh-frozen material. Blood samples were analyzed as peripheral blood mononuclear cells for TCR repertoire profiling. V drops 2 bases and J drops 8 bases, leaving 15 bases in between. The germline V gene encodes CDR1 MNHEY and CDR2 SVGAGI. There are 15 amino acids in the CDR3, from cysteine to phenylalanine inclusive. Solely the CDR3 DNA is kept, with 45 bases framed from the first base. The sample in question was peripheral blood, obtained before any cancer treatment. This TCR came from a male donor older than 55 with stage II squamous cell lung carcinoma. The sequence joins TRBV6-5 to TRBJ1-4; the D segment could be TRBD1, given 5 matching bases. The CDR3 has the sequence CASSYRARVGEKLFF. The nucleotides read TGTGCCAGCAGTTACCGGGCCAGGGTTGGAGAAAAACTGTTTTTT.